This TCR beta chain was found in a study of molecular identifiers for immune sequencing clone quantification. CDR1 and CDR2 (germline): MNHEY, SMNVEV (reference sequence). Trimming took 3 bases from V and 7 from J, leaving 15 bases between them. The CDR3 has 14 amino acids. This clonotype has just a few counts. Its antigen is not known. Findings and caveats of the study: Spiked Jurkat TCR RNA equal to one cell could reportedly be picked out among one million naive cells.

TCRdb analysed the PCR reads with MiXCR anew, one entry per CDR3 protein. This sample has a few hundred thousand distinct CDR3 sequences, with roughly 23% found just once. Investigators produced naive CD8 libraries from around 20,000 to 1,000,000 sorted cells, drawing on 10%, 30% or 50% RNA. The sample comprised naive CD8+ T cells from blood, with Jurkat cell RNA spiked in. The subset was: FACS-sorted CD8+CD4-CCR7+CD45RA+ naive T cells. The chain has TRBV27 and TRBJ2-5; the D gene is possibly TRBD2 (6 bases). This clonotype was obtained from a human donor in good health. Some libraries in this study had Jurkat cell RNA spiked in. The CDR3 loop is CASSFAGSLGTQYF. CDR3 in DNA: TGTGCCAGCAGTTTCGCCGGGAGTTTAGGGACCCAGTACTTC.